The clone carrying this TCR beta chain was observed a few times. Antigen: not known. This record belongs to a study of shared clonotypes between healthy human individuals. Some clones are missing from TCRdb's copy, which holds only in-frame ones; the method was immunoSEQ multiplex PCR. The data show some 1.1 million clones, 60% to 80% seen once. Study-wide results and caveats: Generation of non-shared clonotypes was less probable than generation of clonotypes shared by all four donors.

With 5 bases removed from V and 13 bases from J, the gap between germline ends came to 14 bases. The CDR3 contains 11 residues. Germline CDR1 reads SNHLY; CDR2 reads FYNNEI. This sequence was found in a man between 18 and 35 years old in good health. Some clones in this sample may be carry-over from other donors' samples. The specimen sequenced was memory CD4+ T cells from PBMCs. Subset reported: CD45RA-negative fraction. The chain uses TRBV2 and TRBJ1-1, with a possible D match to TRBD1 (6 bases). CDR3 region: CASSLTGVDFF. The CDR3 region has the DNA TGTGCCAGCAGTCTGACAGGCGTGGATTTCTTT. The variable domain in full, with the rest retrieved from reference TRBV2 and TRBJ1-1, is EPEVTQTPSHQVTQMGQEVILRCVPISNHLYFYWYRQILGQKVEFLVSFYNNEISEKSEIFDDQFSVERPDGSNFTLKIRSTKLEDSAMYFCASSLTGVDFFGQGTRLTVV.